These T cell receptor beta chains were read from a single sample in a study of a mutant IDH1 vaccine in newly diagnosed glioma. These receptors' targets are unknown. Only in-frame clones appear in the TCRdb table, and some are missing; sequencing was by immunoSEQ multiplex PCR. The sample includes tens of thousands of clones, approximately 85% seen only once; the top ten take roughly 0.78%. Sequencing used PBMCs, obtained from a glioma patient whose treatment included an IDH1 peptide vaccine. The receptors derive from a woman aged 50 to 60 with glioma. The conserved cysteine and the conserved F or W are not part of the CDR3 here.

v_call cdr3_aa
TRBV7-6 ASSPTTTGRLVGGELF
TRBV10-3 AISEKRGEDEQY
TRBV10-2 ASSEADRSYEQY
TRBV20-1 SARRRETQY
TRBV4-1 ASSHAFLRVSSYNEQF
TRBV6-5 ASSYSSVPYNEQF
TRBV28 ASSPPSYEQY
TRBV15 ATSRERADTQY
TRBV28 ASIQGFEQPQH
TRBV15 ATSAREWGTGVTEAF
TRBV28 ASSPKWGLKEKLF
TRBV28 ASRLGSSGANVLT
TRBV5-1 ASSFGQGGTDTQY
TRBV19 ASSITVLDTQY
TRBV11-3 ASSHRGDRVGYNEQF